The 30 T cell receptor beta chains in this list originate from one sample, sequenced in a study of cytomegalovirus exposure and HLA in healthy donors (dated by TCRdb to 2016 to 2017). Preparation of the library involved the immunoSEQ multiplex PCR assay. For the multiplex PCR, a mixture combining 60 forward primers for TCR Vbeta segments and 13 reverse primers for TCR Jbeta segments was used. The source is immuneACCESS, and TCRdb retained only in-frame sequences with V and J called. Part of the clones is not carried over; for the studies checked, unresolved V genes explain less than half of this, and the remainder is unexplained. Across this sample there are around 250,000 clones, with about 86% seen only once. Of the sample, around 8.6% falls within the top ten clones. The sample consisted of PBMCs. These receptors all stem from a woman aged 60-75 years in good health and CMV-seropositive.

CDR3 residues: CASSLASGRVSNEKLFF. The DNA of the CDR3 is TGCGCCAGCAGCTTGGCCTCGGGCAGGGTTTCTAATGAAAAACTGTTTTTT. This chain links TRBV5-1 with TRBJ1-4, with a tentative D call TRBD1 (5 bases). CDR1 is SGHRS and CDR2 is YFSETQ in the germline V gene. The CDR3 extends over 17 amino acids. Between the trimmed V and J ends, which lost 0 bases and 3 bases, there was a span of 15 bases.

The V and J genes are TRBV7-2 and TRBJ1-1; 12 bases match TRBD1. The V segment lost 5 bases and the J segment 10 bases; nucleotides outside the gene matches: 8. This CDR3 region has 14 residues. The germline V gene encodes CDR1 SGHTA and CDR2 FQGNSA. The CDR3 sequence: CASSPQGTGGRAFF. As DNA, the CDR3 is TGTGCCAGCAGCCCCCAGGGGACAGGGGGCCGAGCTTTCTTT. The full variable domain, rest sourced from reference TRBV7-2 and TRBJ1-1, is GAGVSQSPSNKVTEKGKDVELRCDPISGHTALYWYRQSLGQGLEFLIYFQGNSAPDKSGLPSDRFSAERTGGSVSTLTIQRTQQEDSAVYLCASSPQGTGGRAFFGQGTRLTVV.

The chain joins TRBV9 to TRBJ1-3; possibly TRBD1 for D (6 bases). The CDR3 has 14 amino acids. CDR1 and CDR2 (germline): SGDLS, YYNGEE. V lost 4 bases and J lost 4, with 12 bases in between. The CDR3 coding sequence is TGTGCCAGCAGCCTCTATAGGGGGGGAAACACCATATATTTT. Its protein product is CASSLYRGGNTIYF.

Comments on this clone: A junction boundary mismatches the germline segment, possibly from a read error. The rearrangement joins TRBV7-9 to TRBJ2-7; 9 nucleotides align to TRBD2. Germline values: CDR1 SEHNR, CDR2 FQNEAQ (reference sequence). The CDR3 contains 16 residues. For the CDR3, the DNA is TGTTCCAGCAGCTTAGCGTGGCGGGAGGGCATTTACGAGCAGTACTTC. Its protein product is CSSSLAWREGIYEQYF.

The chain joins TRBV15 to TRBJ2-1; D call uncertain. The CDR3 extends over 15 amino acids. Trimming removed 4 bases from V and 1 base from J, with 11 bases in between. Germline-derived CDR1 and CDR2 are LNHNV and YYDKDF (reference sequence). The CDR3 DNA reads TGTGCCACCAGCAATCGGGTGTCTTCCTACAATGAGCAGTTCTTC. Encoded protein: CATSNRVSSYNEQFF.

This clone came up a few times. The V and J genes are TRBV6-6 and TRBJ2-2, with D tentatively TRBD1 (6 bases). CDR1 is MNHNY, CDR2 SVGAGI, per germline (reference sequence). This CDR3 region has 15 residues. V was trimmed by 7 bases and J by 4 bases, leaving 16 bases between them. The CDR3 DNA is TGTGCCAGCAATCGTTGGGGGCGCGGCACCGGGGAGCTGTTTTTT. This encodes CASNRWGRGTGELFF.

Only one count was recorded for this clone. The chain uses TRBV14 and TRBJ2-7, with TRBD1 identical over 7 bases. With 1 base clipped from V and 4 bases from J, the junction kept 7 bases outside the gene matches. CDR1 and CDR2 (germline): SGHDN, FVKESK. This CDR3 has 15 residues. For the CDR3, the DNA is TGTGCCAGCAGCCAAGGACAGGGCCTTCTGTACGAGCAGTACTTC. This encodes CASSQGQGLLYEQYF.

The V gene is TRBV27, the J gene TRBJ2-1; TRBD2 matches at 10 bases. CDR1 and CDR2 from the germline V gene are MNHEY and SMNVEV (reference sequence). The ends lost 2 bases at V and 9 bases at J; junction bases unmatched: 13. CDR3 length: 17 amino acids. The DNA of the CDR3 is TGTGCCAGCAGTTTAAAATTTTCTAGCGGGAGCGAGAGTGAGCAGTTCTTC. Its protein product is CASSLKFSSGSESEQFF.

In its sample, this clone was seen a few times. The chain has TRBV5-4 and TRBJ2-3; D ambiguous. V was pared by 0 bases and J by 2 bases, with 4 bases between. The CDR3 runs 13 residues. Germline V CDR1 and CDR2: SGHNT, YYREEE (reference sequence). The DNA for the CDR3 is TGTGCCAGCAGCTTGGTTTACACAGATACGCAGTATTTT. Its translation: CASSLVYTDTQYF. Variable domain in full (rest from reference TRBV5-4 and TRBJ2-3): ETGVTQSPTHLIKTRGQQVTLRCSSQSGHNTVSWYQQALGQGPQFIFQYYREEENGRGNFPPRFSGLQFPNYSSELNVNALELDDSALYLCASSLVYTDTQYFGPGTRLTVL.

The chain's CDR3 is CASSPAGQGSGYTF. CDR3 coding DNA: TGCGCCAGCAGCCCCGCCGGACAGGGCAGCGGCTACACCTTC. The chain employs TRBV5-1 and TRBJ1-2, with 8 bases lining up with TRBD1. Trimming took 4 bases from V and 8 from J; bases not matched to a gene: 10. The CDR3 consists of 14 residues. CDR1 is SGHRS and CDR2 is YFSETQ in the germline V gene.

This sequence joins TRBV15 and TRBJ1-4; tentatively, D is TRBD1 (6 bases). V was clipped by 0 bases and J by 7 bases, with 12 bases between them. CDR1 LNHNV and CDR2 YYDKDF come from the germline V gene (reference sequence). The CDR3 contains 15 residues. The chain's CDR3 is CATSRDIRGSEKLFF. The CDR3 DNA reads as TGTGCCACCAGCAGAGATATTAGGGGGAGTGAAAAACTGTTTTTT.

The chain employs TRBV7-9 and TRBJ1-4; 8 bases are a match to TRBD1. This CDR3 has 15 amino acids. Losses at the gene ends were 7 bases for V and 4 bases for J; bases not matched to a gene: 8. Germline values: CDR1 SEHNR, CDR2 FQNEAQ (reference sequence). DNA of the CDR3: TGTGCCAGCACCTTGGGGACAGGCGATAATGAAAAACTGTTTTTT. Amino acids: CASTLGTGDNEKLFF.

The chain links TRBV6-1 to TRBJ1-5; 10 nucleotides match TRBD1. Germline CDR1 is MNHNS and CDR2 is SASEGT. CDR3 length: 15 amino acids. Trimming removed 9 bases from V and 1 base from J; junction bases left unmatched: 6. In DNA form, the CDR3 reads TGTGCCAGTAGGGACAGGGGTCGGAGCAATCAGCCCCAGCATTTT. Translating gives CASRDRGRSNQPQHF.

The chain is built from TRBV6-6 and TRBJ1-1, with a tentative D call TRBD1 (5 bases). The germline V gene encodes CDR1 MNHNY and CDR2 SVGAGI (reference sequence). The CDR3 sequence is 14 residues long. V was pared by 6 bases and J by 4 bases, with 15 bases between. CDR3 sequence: CASSSEEGITEAFF. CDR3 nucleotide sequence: TGTGCCAGCAGCTCTGAGGAGGGGATCACTGAAGCTTTCTTT.

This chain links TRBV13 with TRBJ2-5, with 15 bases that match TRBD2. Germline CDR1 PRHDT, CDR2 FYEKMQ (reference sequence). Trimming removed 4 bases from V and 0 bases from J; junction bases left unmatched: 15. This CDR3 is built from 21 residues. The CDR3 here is CASSSSRGLAGGPGYQETQYF. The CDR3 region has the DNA TGTGCCAGCAGCTCCTCAAGAGGACTAGCGGGAGGGCCAGGATACCAAGAGACCCAGTACTTC.

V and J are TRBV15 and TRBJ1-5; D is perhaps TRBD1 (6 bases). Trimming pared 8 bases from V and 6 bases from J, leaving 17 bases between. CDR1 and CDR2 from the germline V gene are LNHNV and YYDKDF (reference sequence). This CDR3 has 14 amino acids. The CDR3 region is CATRSGGAGQPQHF. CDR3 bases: TGTGCCACCCGTTCGGGGGGCGCGGGTCAGCCCCAGCATTTT.

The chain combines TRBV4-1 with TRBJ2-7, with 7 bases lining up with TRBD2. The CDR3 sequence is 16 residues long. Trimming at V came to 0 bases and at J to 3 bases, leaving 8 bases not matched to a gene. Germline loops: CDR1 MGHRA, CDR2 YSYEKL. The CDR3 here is CASSQEVGGSFYEQYF. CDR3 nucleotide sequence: TGCGCCAGCAGCCAAGAAGTAGGCGGGAGTTTCTACGAGCAGTACTTC.

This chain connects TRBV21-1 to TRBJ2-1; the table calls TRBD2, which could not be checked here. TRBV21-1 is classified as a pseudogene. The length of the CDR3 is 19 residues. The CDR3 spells CASSKVEVPWRTVYNEQFF. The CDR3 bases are TGTGCCAGCAGCAAAGTCGAGGTTCCGTGGAGAACCGTCTACAATGAGCAGTTCTTC.

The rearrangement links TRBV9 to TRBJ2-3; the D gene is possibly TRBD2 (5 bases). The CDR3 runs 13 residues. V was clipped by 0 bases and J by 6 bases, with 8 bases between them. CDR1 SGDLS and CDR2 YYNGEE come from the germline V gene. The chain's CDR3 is CASSVVERDTQYF. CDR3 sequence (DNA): TGTGCCAGCAGCGTAGTGGAGCGGGATACGCAGTATTTT. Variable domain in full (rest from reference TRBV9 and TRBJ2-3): DSGVTQTPKHLITATGQRVTLRCSPRSGDLSVYWYQQSLDQGLQFLIQYYNGEERAKGNILERFSAQQFPDLHSELNLSSLELGDSALYFCASSVVERDTQYFGPGTRLTVL.

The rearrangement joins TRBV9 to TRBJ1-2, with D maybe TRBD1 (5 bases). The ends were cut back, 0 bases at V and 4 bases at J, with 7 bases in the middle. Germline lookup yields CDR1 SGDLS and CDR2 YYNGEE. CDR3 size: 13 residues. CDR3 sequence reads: CASSVGGVYGYTF. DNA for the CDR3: TGTGCCAGCAGCGTAGGGGGGGTCTATGGCTACACCTTC.

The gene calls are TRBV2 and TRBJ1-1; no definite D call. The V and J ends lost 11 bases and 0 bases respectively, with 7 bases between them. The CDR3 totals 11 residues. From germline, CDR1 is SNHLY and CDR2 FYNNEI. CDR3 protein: CAGTMNTEAFF. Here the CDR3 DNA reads TGTGCCGGCACCATGAACACTGAAGCTTTCTTT.

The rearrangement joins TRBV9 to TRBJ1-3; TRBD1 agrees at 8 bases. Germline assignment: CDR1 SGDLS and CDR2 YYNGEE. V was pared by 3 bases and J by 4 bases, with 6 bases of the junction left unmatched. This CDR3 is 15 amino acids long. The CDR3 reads CASSGRQGLGNTIYF. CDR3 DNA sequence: TGTGCCAGCAGCGGCCGACAGGGGTTGGGAAACACCATATATTTT.

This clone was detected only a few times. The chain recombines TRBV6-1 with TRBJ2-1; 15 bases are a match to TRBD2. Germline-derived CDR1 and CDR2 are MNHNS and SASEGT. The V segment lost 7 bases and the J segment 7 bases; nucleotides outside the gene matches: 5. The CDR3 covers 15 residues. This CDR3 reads CASNIGTSGRNEQFF. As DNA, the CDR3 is TGTGCCAGCAACATTGGGACTAGCGGGAGGAATGAGCAGTTCTTC.

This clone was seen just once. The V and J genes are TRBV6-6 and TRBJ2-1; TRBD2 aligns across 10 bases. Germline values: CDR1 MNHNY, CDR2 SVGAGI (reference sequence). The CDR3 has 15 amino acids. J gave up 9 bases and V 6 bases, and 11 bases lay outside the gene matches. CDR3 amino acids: CASSFTGTSASEQFF. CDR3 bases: TGTGCCAGCAGCTTCACCGGGACTAGCGCTAGTGAGCAGTTCTTC.

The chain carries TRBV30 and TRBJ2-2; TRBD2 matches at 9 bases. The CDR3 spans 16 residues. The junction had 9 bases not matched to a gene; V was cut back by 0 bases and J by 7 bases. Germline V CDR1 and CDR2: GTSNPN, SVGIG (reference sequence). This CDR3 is CAWSVGLAGLGGELFF. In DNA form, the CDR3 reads TGTGCCTGGAGTGTGGGGCTAGCGGGATTGGGCGGGGAGCTGTTTTTT.

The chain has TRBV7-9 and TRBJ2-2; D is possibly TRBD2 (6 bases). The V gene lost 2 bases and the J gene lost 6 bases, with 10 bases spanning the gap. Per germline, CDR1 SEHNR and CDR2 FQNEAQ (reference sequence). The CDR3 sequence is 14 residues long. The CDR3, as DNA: TGTGCCAGCAGCTTAAGCGGAGGGGCCGGGGAGCTGTTTTTT. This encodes CASSLSGGAGELFF.

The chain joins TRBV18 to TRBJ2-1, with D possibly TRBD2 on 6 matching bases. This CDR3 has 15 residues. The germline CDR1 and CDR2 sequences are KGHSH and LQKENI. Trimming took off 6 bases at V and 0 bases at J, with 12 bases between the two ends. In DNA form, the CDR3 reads TGTGCCAGCTCGGGAGGACTAAGCTCCTACAATGAGCAGTTCTTC. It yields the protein CASSGGLSSYNEQFF.

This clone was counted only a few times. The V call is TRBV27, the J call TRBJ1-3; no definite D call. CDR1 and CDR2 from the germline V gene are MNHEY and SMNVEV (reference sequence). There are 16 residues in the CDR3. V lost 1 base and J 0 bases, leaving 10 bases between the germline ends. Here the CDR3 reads CASSLLYPDSGNTIYF. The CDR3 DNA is TGTGCCAGCAGTTTATTATACCCAGACTCTGGAAACACCATATATTTT.

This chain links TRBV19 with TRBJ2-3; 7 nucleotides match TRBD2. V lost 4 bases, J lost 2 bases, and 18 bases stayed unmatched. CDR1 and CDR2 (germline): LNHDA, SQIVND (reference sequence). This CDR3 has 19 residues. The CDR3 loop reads CASSTPFSVGRSDTDTQYF. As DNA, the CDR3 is TGTGCCAGTAGTACCCCCTTCTCGGTCGGGAGGTCAGACACAGATACGCAGTATTTT. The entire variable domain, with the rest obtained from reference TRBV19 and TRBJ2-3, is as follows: DGGITQSPKYLFRKEGQNVTLSCEQNLNHDAMYWYRQDPGQGLRLIYYSQIVNDFQKGDIAEGYSVSREKKESFPLTVTSAQKNPTAFYLCASSTPFSVGRSDTDTQYFGPGTRLTVL.

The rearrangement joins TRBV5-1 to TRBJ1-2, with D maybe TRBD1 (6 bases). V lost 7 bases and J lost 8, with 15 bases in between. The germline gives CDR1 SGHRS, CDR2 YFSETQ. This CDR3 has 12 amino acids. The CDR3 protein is CASPGQGLGYTF. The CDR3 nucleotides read TGCGCCAGCCCGGGACAAGGATTGGGCTACACCTTC.